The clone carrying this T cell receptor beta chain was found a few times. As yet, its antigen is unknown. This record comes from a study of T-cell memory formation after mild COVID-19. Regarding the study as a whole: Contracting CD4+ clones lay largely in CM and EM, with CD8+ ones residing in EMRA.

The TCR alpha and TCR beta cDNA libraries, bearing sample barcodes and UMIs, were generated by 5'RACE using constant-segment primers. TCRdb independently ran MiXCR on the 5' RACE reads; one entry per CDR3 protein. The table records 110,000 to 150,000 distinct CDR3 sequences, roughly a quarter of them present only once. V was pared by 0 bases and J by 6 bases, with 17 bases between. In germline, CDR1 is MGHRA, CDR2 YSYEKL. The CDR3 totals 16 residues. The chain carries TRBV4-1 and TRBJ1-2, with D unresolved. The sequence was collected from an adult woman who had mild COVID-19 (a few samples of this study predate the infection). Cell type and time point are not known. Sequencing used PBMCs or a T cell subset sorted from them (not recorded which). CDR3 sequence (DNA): TGCGCCAGCAGCCAAGATCTCATCGGCGCAGGACATGGCTACACCTTC. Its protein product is CASSQDLIGAGHGYTF.